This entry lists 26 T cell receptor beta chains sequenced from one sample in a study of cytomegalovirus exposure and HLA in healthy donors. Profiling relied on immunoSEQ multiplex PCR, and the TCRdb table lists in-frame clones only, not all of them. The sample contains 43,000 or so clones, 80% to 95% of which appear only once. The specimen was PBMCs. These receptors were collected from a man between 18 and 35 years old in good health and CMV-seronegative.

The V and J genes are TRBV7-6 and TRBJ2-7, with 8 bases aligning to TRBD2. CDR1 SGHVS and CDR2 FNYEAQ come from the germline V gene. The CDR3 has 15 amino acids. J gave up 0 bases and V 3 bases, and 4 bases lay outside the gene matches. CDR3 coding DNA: TGTGCCAGCAGCTTCCTTAGCGGGGACTCCTACGAGCAGTACTTC. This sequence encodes CASSFLSGDSYEQYF.

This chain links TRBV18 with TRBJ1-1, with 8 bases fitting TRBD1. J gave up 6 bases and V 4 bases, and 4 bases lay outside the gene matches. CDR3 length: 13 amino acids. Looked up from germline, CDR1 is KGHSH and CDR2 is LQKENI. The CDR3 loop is CASSLDRGAEAFF. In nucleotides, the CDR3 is TGTGCCAGCTCACTCGACAGGGGCGCTGAAGCTTTCTTT.

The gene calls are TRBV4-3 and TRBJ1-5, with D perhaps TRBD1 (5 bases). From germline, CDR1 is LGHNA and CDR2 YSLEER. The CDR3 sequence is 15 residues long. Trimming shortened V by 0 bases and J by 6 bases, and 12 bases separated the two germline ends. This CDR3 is CASSQDRSRAQPQHF. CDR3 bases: TGCGCCAGCAGCCAAGATCGGAGCAGGGCTCAGCCCCAGCATTTT.

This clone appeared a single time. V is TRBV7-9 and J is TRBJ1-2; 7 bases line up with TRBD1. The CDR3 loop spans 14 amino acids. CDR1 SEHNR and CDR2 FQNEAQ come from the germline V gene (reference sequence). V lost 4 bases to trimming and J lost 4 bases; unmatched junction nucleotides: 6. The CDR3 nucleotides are TGTGCCAGCAGCTCACAGGGGATAGTCTATGGCTACACCTTC. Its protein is CASSSQGIVYGYTF.

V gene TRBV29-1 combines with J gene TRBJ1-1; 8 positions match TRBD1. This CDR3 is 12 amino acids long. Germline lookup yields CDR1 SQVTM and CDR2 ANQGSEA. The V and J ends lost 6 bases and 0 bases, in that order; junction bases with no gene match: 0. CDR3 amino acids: CSVGQVNTEAFF. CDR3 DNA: TGCAGCGTGGGACAGGTGAACACTGAAGCTTTCTTT.

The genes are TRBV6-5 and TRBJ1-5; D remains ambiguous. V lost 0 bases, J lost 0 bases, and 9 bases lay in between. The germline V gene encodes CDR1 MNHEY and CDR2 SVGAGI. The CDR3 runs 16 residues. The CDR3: CASSYSTRYSNQPQHF. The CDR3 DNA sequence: TGTGCCAGCAGTTACTCGACACGTTATAGCAATCAGCCCCAGCATTTT.

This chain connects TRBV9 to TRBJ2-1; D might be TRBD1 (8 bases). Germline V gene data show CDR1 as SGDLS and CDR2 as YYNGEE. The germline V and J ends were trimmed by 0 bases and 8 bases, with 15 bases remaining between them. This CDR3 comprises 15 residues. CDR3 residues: CASSVDRGTIHEQFF. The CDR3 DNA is TGTGCCAGCAGCGTAGACAGGGGGACTATCCATGAGCAGTTCTTC.

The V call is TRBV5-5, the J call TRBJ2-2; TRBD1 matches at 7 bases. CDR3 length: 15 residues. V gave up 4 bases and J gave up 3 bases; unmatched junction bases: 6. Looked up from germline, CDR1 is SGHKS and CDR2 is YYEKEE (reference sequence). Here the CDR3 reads CASSADRQDTGELFF. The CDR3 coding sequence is TGTGCCAGCAGCGCGGACAGGCAGGACACCGGGGAGCTGTTTTTT.

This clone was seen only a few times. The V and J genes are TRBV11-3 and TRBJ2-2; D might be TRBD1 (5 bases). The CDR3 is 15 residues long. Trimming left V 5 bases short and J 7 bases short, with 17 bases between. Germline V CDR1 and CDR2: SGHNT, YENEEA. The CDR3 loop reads CASSQRSGNGGELFF. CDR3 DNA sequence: TGTGCCAGCAGCCAACGGTCAGGGAACGGCGGGGAGCTGTTTTTT.

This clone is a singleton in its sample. The CDR3 nucleotides read TGTGCCAGCAGCCAAGACAGGGCGCCAGATACGCAGTATTTT. Amino acid sequence: CASSQDRAPDTQYF. This chain uses TRBV14 with TRBJ2-3, with D perhaps matching TRBD1 (5 bases). This CDR3 has 14 residues. Germline CDR1 SGHDN, CDR2 FVKESK. Trimming took 0 bases from V and 4 from J, leaving 8 bases between them.

CDR3 nucleotide sequence: TGTGCCAGTGGAACCGAGGCCGTAAGCAATCAGCCCCAGCATTTT. Protein: CASGTEAVSNQPQHF. The V call is TRBV28, the J call TRBJ1-5; D is undetermined. The CDR3 totals 15 residues. Germline V gene sequence: CDR1 MDHEN, CDR2 SYDVKM. Trimming took off 9 bases at V and 1 base at J, with 16 bases between the two ends.

Written as DNA, the CDR3 is TGCGCCAGCAGCCAAGATCAGGGGCAGAGTTACGAGCAGTACTTC. Translated: CASSQDQGQSYEQYF. The chain links TRBV4-3 to TRBJ2-7; tentatively, D is TRBD1 (6 bases). Germline values: CDR1 LGHNA, CDR2 YSLEER. The CDR3 is 15 residues long. V was pared by 0 bases and J by 4 bases, with 13 bases between.

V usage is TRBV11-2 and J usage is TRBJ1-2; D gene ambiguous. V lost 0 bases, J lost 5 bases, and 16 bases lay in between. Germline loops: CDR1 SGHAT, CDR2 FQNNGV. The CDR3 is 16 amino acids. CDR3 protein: CASSLDATRERYGYTF. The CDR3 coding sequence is TGTGCCAGCAGCTTAGATGCAACGAGAGAGAGATATGGCTACACCTTC.

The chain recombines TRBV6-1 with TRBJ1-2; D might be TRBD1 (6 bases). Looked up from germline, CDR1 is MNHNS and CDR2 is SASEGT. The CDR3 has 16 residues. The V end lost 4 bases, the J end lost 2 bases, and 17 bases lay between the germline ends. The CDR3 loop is CASSASLTGTNYGYTF. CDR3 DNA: TGTGCCAGCAGTGCTTCCTTAACCGGGACAAACTATGGCTACACCTTC.

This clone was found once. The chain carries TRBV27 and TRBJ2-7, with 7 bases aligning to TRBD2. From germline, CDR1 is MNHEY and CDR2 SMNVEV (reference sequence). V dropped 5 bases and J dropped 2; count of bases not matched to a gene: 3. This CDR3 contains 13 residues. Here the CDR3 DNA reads TGTGCCAGCAGTCCACGGGGGGCCTACGAGCAGTACTTC. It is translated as CASSPRGAYEQYF.

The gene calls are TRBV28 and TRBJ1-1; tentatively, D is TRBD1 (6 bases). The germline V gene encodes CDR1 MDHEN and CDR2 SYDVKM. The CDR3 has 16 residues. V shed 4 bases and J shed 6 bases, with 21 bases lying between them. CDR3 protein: CASSSGIIRGGSEAFF. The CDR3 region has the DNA TGTGCCAGCAGTTCCGGAATTATCAGGGGCGGGTCTGAAGCTTTCTTT.

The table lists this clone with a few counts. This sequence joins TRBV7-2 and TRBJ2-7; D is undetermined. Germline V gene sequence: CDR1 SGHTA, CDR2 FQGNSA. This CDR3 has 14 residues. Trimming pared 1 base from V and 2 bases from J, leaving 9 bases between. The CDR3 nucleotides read TGTGCCAGCAGCTTAGTGGGCACCCCCTACGAGCAGTACTTC. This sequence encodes CASSLVGTPYEQYF.

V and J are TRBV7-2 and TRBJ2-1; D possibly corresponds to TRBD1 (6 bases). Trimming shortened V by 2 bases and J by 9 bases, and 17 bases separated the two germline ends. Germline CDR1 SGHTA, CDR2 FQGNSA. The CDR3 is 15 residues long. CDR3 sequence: CASSLQQQGWGEQFF. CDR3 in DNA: TGTGCCAGCAGCTTACAACAACAGGGTTGGGGTGAGCAGTTCTTC.

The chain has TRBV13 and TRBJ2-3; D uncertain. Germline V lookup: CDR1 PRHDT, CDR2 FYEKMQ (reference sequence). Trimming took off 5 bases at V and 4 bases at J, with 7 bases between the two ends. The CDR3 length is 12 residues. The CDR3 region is CASSPYSDTQYF. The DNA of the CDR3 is TGTGCCAGCAGCCCTTACTCAGATACGCAGTATTTT.

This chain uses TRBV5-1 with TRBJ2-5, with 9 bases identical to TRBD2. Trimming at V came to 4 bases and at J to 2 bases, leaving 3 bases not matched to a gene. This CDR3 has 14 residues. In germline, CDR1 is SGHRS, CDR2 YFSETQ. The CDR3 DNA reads TGCGCCAGCAGCCGGGGACTAGCTCAAGAGACCCAGTACTTC. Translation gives CASSRGLAQETQYF.

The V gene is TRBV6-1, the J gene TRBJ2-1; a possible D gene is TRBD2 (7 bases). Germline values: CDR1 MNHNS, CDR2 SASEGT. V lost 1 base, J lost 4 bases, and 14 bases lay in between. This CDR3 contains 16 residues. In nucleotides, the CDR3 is TGTGCCAGCAGTGAAGGAGGGGGGGCACGGTACAATGAGCAGTTCTTC. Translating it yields CASSEGGGARYNEQFF.

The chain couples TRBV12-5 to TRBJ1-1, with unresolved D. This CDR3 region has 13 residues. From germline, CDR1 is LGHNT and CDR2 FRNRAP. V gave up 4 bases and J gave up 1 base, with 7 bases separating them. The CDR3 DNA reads TGTGCTAGTGGTTATGAGGGGAACACTGAAGCTTTCTTT. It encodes CASGYEGNTEAFF.

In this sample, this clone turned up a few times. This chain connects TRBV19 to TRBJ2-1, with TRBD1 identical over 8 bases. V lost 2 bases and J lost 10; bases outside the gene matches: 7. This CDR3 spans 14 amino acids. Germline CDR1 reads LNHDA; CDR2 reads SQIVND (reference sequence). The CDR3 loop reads CASSIMQGAWEQFF. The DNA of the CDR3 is TGTGCCAGTAGTATAATGCAGGGGGCTTGGGAGCAGTTCTTC.

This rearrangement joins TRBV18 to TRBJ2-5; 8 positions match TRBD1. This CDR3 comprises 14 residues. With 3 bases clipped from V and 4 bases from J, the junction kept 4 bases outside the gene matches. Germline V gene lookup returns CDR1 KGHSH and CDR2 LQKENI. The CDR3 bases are TGTGCCAGCTCACCGAGACAGGGGACAGAGACCCAGTACTTC. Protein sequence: CASSPRQGTETQYF.

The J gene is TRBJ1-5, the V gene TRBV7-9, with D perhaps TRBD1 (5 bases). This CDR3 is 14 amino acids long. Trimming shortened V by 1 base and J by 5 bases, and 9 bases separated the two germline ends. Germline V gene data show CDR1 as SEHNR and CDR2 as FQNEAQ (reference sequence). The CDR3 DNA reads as TGTGCCAGCAGCTTAGTCCAGGGTTATCAGCCCCAGCATTTT. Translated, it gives CASSLVQGYQPQHF.

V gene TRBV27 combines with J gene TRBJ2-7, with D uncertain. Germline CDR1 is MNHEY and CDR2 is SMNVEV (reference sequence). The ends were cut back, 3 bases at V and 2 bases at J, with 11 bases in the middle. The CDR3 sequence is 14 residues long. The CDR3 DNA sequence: TGTGCCAGCAGTTTCCGAGGTCCCACCTACGAGCAGTACTTC. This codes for CASSFRGPTYEQYF.